What follows are 3 T cell receptor beta chains derived from one specimen sequenced in a study of OX40 agonist ivuxolimab in advanced cancers. Assay used: immunoSEQ multiplex PCR; TCRdb lists only in-frame clones, some missing. Of approximately 91,000 clones in the sample, 80% to 90% are singletons; the top ten hold about 4%. The input for sequencing was CD4+ or CD8+ T cells sorted from blood, taken in a trial of the OX40 agonist ivuxolimab. Every receptor here comes from an adult with an advanced solid tumor such as melanoma, head and neck, liver or kidney cancer.

The chain combines TRBV5-1 with TRBJ2-2; 9 positions match TRBD1. Trimming took 2 bases from V and 8 from J; bases not matched to a gene: 10. CDR1 is SGHRS, CDR2 YFSETQ, per germline. The CDR3 extends over 16 amino acids. CDR3 in DNA: TGCGCCAGCAGCTTCGCTACAGGGGGCTCGGGAGGGGAGCTGTTTTTT. It encodes CASSFATGGSGGELFF.

The J gene is TRBJ2-1, the V gene TRBV6-1; 7 bases align to TRBD1. The CDR3 sequence is 13 residues long. Trimming cost V 6 bases and J 4 bases; bases outside gene matches: 3. The germline V gene encodes CDR1 MNHNS and CDR2 SASEGT. CDR3 sequence: CASSPGQYNEQFF. CDR3 bases: TGTGCCAGCAGCCCGGGACAGTACAATGAGCAGTTCTTC.

The rearrangement joins TRBV7-8 to TRBJ1-1, with D maybe TRBD1 (5 bases). Trimming removed 1 base from V and 1 base from J, with 10 bases in between. The length of the CDR3 is 15 residues. CDR1 is SGHVS, CDR2 FQNEAQ, per germline. The CDR3 DNA is TGTGCCAGCAGCTTAGTTCCGGGGCCGAACACTGAAGCTTTCTTT. Translating it yields CASSLVPGPNTEAFF.